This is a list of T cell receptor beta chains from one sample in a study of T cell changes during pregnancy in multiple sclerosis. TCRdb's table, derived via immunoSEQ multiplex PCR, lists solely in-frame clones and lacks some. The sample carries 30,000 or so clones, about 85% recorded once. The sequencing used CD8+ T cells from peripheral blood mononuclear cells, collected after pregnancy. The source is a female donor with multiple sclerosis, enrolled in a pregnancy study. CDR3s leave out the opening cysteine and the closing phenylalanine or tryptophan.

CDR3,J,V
ASSINRGRTEAF,TRBJ1-1,TRBV5-5
ASWDRDRPYTGELF,TRBJ2-2,TRBV19
ASSVDGGSEAF,TRBJ1-1,TRBV9
ASSQDPPGNTIY,TRBJ1-3,TRBV4-3
ASTRGGTNEKLF,TRBJ1-4,TRBV6-5
ASFFGSTEAF,TRBJ1-1,TRBV6-5
ASPGQYETQY,TRBJ2-5,TRBV21-1
ASSVGDGYT,TRBJ1-2,TRBV9
ASSPRLAGGSYNEQF,TRBJ2-1,TRBV4-1
ASSGWTGNYGYT,TRBJ1-2,TRBV6-5
ASSQEGLAGEQF,TRBJ2-1,TRBV25-1
SIGGAGDTDTQY,TRBJ2-3,TRBV29-1
ASSRKDRVTIEAF,TRBJ1-1,TRBV9
ASSLRGVAGEGLEQF,TRBJ2-1,TRBV7-6
ASSMTSGGLWPNEQF,TRBJ2-1,TRBV27
SVEGLGGSYEQY,TRBJ2-7,TRBV29-1
ASSLGASNTEAF,TRBJ1-1,TRBV27
ASSLGRGGTYEQF,TRBJ2-1,TRBV5-1
ASSWGSDRNEQY,TRBJ2-7,TRBV5-1
ASSLFTGENEQF,TRBJ2-1,TRBV28
ASTSDREIVNTEAF,TRBJ1-1,TRBV28
AWSWENEAF,TRBJ1-1,TRBV30
ACGAPGQIYNEQF,TRBJ2-1,TRBV7-9
ASLAGGYYNEQF,TRBJ2-1,TRBV19
ASSPTRLETQY,TRBJ2-5,TRBV27
ASRVRTGELF,TRBJ2-2,TRBV7-9
ASGDPLLAGAGEQY,TRBJ2-7,TRBV27
ASSAGTGIEEAF,TRBJ1-1,TRBV5-1
ASSFGVRDEQF,TRBJ2-1,TRBV7-8
ATRERSGANVLT,TRBJ2-6,TRBV6-5
ASSDRGHNEQF,TRBJ2-1,TRBV6-4
ASLSFGEWNTEAF,TRBJ1-1,TRBV6-5
ASIRGTEAF,TRBJ1-1,TRBV19
ASSNRLAGGKNTQY,TRBJ2-3,TRBV7-6
AWTHTPDSGNTIY,TRBJ1-3,TRBV30
ASSEWRSSSGNTIY,TRBJ1-3,TRBV28
ASSLVSGYGTDTQY,TRBJ2-3,TRBV7-9
ASSVLTGTQY,TRBJ2-3,TRBV10-2
ATIAGVKDANEQF,TRBJ2-1,TRBV27
ASSLGASSDTQY,TRBJ2-3,TRBV27
ASSSDTGTDTQY,TRBJ2-3,TRBV13
ASSTNEGRNEQY,TRBJ2-7,TRBV19
ATTGEGANEQF,TRBJ2-1,TRBV27
AWGRLERGGRGTGELF,TRBJ2-2,TRBV30
AWTWTGVATEAF,TRBJ1-1,TRBV30
ASSLTGTGGYTEAF,TRBJ1-1,TRBV13
ATLTLSGGGDTEAF,TRBJ1-1,TRBV27